This TCR beta chain is from a study of blood T cell repertoires in COVID-19. The CDR3 has 16 residues. Looked up from germline, CDR1 is SGHTA and CDR2 is FQGTGA. The V and J ends lost 6 bases and 2 bases, in that order; junction bases with no gene match: 8. Method: immunoSEQ multiplex PCR; TCRdb's copy keeps in-frame clones and lacks some. Altogether about 270,000 clones are present, around 90% being singletons, with the ten largest covering roughly 3.9%. V is TRBV7-3 and J is TRBJ2-1; 9 positions agree with TRBD2. The receptor's source is a woman younger than 45 with acute COVID-19. Specimen: PBMCs or T cells enriched from blood (not recorded which). This CDR3 reads CASSPETSGPYNEQFF. For the CDR3, the DNA is TGTGCCAGCAGTCCTGAGACTAGCGGACCCTACAATGAGCAGTTCTTC.